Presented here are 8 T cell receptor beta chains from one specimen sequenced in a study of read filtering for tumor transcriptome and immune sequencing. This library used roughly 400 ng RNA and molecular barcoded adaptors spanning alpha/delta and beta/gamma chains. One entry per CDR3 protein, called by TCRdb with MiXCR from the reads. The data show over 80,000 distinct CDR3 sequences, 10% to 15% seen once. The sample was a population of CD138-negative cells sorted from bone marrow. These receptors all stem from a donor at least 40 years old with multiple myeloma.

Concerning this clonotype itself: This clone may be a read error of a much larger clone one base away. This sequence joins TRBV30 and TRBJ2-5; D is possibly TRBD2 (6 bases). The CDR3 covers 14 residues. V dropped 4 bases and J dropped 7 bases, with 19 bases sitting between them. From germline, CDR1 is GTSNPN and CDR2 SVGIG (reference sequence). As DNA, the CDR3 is TGTGCCTGGACCCTAGAGGGCATGGGAGGGACCCAGTACTTC. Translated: CAWTLEGMGGTQYF. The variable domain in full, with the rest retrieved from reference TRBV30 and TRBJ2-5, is SQTIHQWPATLVQPVGSPLSLECTVEGTSNPNLYWYRQAAGRGLQLLFYSVGIGQISSEVPQNLSASRPQDRQFILSSKKLLLSDSGFYLCAWTLEGMGGTQYFGPGTRLLVL.

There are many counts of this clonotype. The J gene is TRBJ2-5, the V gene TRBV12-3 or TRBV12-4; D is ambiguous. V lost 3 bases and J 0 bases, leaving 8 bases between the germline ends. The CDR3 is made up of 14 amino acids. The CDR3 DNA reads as TGTGCCAGCAGTTTGAGAGGATACCAAGAGACCCAGTACTTC. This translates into CASSLRGYQETQYF.

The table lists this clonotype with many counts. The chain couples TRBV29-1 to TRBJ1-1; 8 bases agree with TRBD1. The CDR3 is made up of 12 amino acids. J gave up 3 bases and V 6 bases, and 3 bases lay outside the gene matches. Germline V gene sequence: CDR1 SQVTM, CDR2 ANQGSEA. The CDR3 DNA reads TGCAGCGTCTCAGGGGGCGACACTGAAGCTTTCTTT. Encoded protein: CSVSGGDTEAFF. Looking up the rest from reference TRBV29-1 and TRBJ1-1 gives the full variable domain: SAVISQKPSRDICQRGTSLTIQCQVDSQVTMMFWYRQQPGQSLTLIATANQGSEATYESGFVIDKFPISRPNLTFSTLTVSNMSPEDSSIYLCSVSGGDTEAFFGQGTRLTVV.

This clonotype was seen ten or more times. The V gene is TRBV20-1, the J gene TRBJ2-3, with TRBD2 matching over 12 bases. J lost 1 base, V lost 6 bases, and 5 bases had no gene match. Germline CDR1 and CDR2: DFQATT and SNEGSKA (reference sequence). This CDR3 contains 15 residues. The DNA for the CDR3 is TGCAGTGCCGCTCGGACTAGCGGGGGCACAGATACGCAGTATTTT. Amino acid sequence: CSAARTSGGTDTQYF.

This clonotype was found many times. The CDR3 DNA reads TGCAGTGTGGCCCCATTCGGACAGTACAATGAGCAGTTCTTC. Encoded protein: CSVAPFGQYNEQFF. This chain links TRBV20-1 with TRBJ2-1; TRBD1 is a possible D gene (6 bases). The V and J ends lost 7 bases and 4 bases respectively, with 17 bases between them. Germline loops: CDR1 DFQATT, CDR2 SNEGSKA (reference sequence). The CDR3 has 14 amino acids.

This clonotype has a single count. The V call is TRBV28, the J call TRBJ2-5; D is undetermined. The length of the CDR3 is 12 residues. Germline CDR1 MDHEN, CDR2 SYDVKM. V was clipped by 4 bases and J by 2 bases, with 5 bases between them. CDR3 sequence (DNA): TGTGCCAGCAGTTCCTTACAAGAGACCCAGTACTTC. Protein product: CASSSLQETQYF.

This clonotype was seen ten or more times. The CDR3 sequence: CASVPTGFAEAFF. The CDR3 coding sequence is TGTGCCAGCGTCCCGACAGGGTTCGCTGAAGCTTTCTTT. V is TRBV6-5 and J is TRBJ1-1; 7 nucleotides align to TRBD1. This CDR3 has 13 amino acids. Germline CDR1 is MNHEY and CDR2 is SVGAGI. The V gene end was trimmed by 8 bases and the J gene end by 6 bases; junction bases not matched to a gene: 9.

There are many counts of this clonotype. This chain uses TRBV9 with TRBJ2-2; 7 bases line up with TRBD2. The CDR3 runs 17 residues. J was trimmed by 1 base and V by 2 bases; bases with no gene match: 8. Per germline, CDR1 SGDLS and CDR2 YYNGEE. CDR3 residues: CASSVGERGGNTGELFF. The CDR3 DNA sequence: TGTGCCAGCAGCGTGGGGGAGCGGGGAGGGAACACCGGGGAGCTGTTTTTT.